The sequence of this T cell receptor beta chain was determined in a study of technical replicates of blood from a handful of donors. CDR1 is MGHRA, CDR2 YSYEKL, per germline. V was shortened by 1 base and J by 5 bases, with 3 bases between the two germline ends. The CDR3 covers 12 residues. Libraries were prepared by immunoSEQ multiplex PCR; TCRdb keeps only in-frame clonotypes and omits some of them. Of more than 75,000 clones listed, almost 97% were seen once; the top ten hold 0.35% to 0.45%. The chain is built from TRBV4-1 and TRBJ2-1; no firm D call. The source is a human donor in good health. Specimen: T cells isolated from PBMCs. This CDR3 reads CASSQVNNEQFF. In DNA form, the CDR3 reads TGCGCCAGCAGCCAAGTAAACAATGAGCAGTTCTTC.